These 9 T cell receptor beta chains were sequenced from one sample in a study of regulatory T cells in long-lasting Graves disease. Time point here: newly diagnosed GD, antithyroid drugs for less than 3 months. The TCR library was made from RNA that had been extracted from PBMCs in TRIzol. In building TCR beta libraries, iRepertoire HTBI primers were used together with Arm-PCR of CDR3 regions. TCRdb re-called the multiplex PCR reads through MiXCR, storing one row per CDR3 protein. The data hold 300,000 to 400,000 distinct CDR3 sequences, with 16% observed a single time. In addition, the sample was reused for a study of T cells in Graves' hyperthyroidism and ophthalmopathy.

The material sequenced was peripheral blood mononuclear cells (PBMCs), taken at new diagnosis, from a patient treated with antithyroid drugs. The receptors derive from a middle-aged man with Graves disease.

This clonotype was seen more than once but under ten times. The chain has TRBV6-1 and TRBJ2-5; 8 bases line up with TRBD1. The J segment lost 10 bases and the V segment lost 6 bases, leaving 10 bases of the junction unmatched. CDR3 length equals 13 residues. Germline V gene lookup returns CDR1 MNHNS and CDR2 SASEGT. This CDR3 is CASSDRGTGIQYF. The CDR3 bases are TGTGCCAGCAGCGACAGGGGAACAGGCATCCAGTACTTC.

The chain uses TRBV20-1 and TRBJ2-1, with TRBD2 matching over 12 bases. Per germline, CDR1 DFQATT and CDR2 SNEGSKA (reference sequence). V was pared by 6 bases and J by 4 bases, with 7 bases of the junction left unmatched. CDR3 size: 15 residues. CDR3 region: CSASTSGGLYNEQFF. CDR3 bases: TGCAGTGCCTCGACTAGCGGGGGCCTATACAATGAGCAGTTCTTC.

In this sample, this clonotype turned up a few times. The V and J genes are TRBV28 and TRBJ2-3, with no clear D. The CDR3 runs to 13 residues. Between the trimmed V and J ends, which lost 8 bases and 0 bases, there was a span of 9 bases. Germline V lookup: CDR1 MDHEN, CDR2 SYDVKM. CDR3 DNA sequence: TGTGCCAGCGGGGTTTTGAGCACAGATACGCAGTATTTT. Protein: CASGVLSTDTQYF. Supplemented by reference TRBV28 and TRBJ2-3, the full variable domain reads DVKVTQSSRYLVKRTGEKVFLECVQDMDHENMFWYRQDPGLGLRLIYFSYDVKMKEKGDIPEGYSVSREKKERFSLILESASTNQTSMYLCASGVLSTDTQYFGPGTRLTVL.

This rearrangement joins TRBV4-1 to TRBJ1-5; possible D gene TRBD1, 5 bases. This CDR3 is built from 16 residues. Germline loops: CDR1 MGHRA, CDR2 YSYEKL. V was trimmed by 2 bases and J by 2 bases, leaving 13 bases between them. The DNA of the CDR3 is TGCGCCAGCAGCCAATCCAGGGTCGTAGGCAATCAGCCCCAGCATTTT. It specifies CASSQSRVVGNQPQHF.

This clonotype has a count of ten or more. The V call is TRBV7-2, the J call TRBJ2-1, with 14 bases aligning to TRBD2. In germline, CDR1 is SGHTA, CDR2 FQGNSA. The CDR3 extends over 15 amino acids. After removal of 5 bases from V and 9 bases from J, the junction contained 6 bases not matched to a gene. The CDR3 here is CASSRLAGGPGEQFF. Here the CDR3 DNA reads TGTGCCAGCAGCCGACTAGCGGGGGGGCCGGGTGAGCAGTTCTTC.

The genes are TRBV29-1 and TRBJ2-3, with 9 bases fitting TRBD2. CDR3 size: 14 residues. Germline CDR1 is SQVTM and CDR2 is ANQGSEA. The V segment lost 4 bases and the J segment 3 bases; nucleotides outside the gene matches: 5. As DNA, the CDR3 is TGCAGCGTTGTTAGCGGGGGCCGAACAGATACGCAGTATTTT. This codes for CSVVSGGRTDTQYF.

This clonotype was counted at least ten times. The chain uses TRBV20-1 and TRBJ1-2; TRBD1 matches at 10 bases. The germline gives CDR1 DFQATT, CDR2 SNEGSKA (reference sequence). The V and J ends lost 0 bases and 7 bases, in that order; junction bases with no gene match: 8. This CDR3 comprises 15 residues. The CDR3 loop reads CSAREFRDRGRGYTF. The CDR3 DNA reads as TGCAGTGCTAGAGAATTCCGGGACAGGGGCCGTGGCTACACCTTC.

This clonotype was seen repeatedly, ten times or more. The junction departs from germline at one end; a sequencing error may be responsible. V gene TRBV5-1 combines with J gene TRBJ2-1; 10 nucleotides agree with TRBD2. The CDR3 is 16 residues long. The germline CDR1 and CDR2 sequences are SGHRS and YFSETQ. In DNA, the CDR3 is TGTGCCAGCAGCTTGGGCACAGCGGGGGGGCTGGGTGAGCAGTTCTTC. Protein product: CASSLGTAGGLGEQFF.

Many counts were recorded for this clonotype. The chain uses TRBV7-2 and TRBJ1-1; D possibly corresponds to TRBD1 (5 bases). The CDR3 totals 16 residues. The ends were cut back, 2 bases at V and 4 bases at J, with 17 bases in the middle. Germline lookup yields CDR1 SGHTA and CDR2 FQGNSA. CDR3 sequence: CASSLRGGGVGTEAFF. DNA of the CDR3: TGTGCCAGCAGCTTACGGGGGGGAGGGGTTGGCACTGAAGCTTTCTTT.